This TCR beta chain was observed in a study of blood T cell repertoires in COVID-19 (dated by TCRdb to about 2020). In the study overall: Samples from collaborators originated in the United States, Italy and Spain and spanned both the acute and convalescent phases of COVID-19. Samples came from the ongoing ImmuneRACE study (first 160 participants) plus 1,254 subjects from 6 global collaborators. A freely available public database, intended as a resource for researchers studying the immune response to SARS-CoV-2, is where the repertoires were released. The sample metadata nearly always contained a de-identified subject ID, COVID-19 status, age in years and sex. The prospective study material was composed of cDNA or gDNA derived from T cells, B-cell-depleted T cells, or PBMCs. Where available, HLA class I and class II types were obtained from metadata supplied by the sample provider rather than from assay-based typing. The dataset comprised deeply sampled blood TCRbeta repertoires from subjects exposed to, actively infected with, or recovered from COVID-19. What the work shows at the level of the full study, not this receptor alone: The amount of clinical and demographic metadata varied by source and participant and was provided uncurated.

In the prospective study, participants were 18 to 89 years old, resided in around 25 geographic areas of the United States, and were enrolled through a virtual design. In the prospective study, cohorts were assigned on the basis of participant-reported clinical history obtained from a screening survey and a study questionnaire. Recovered participants in ImmuneRACE Cohort 3 were defined by two consecutive negative NP/OP PCR tests, clearance by a healthcare professional, or resolution of symptoms. In the prospective study, mobile phlebotomists collected whole blood, serum and a nasopharyngeal or oropharyngeal swab from each participant. Prospective study participants could optionally give additional blood draws and questionnaires over a roughly 2-month period. Prospective study blood samples were shipped either frozen or at room temperature before DNA extraction. The immunoSEQ Assay, a bias-controlled multiplex PCR, was used to amplify TCRbeta CDR3 regions from genomic DNA. Regarding the original processing steps: Within the assay, amplification of reference gene primers was used to estimate how many nucleated cells each sample contained. Sequence reads were collapsed and filtered to measure the absolute abundance of every unique TCRbeta CDR3 rearrangement. For each sample, productive Simpson clonality was calculated as the square root of Simpson's diversity index over productive rearrangements. What TCRdb holds here is the immuneACCESS table cut down to in-frame rearrangements. Part of the clones is not present; checked against another copy, under half of the missing clones reflect an unresolved V gene, and the others are unexplained. That table furnishes V, J and clone size, whereas the DNA furnished D and trimming. The sample yields more than 300,000 clones; around four fifths were counted once. In total, the top ten clones hold over 4.5% of the sample.

This clone was seen a few times. The specificity of this receptor is unknown. No much larger clone is present one base from it, and per-base qualities are unavailable. This receptor was taken from a woman aged 45-60 years who had recovered from COVID-19. The source material was PBMCs or T cells enriched from blood (not recorded which).

The CDR3 reads as follows: CALRLAGSYNEQFF. The nucleotides are TGTGCCTTACGTCTAGCGGGTTCCTACAATGAGCAGTTCTTC. The chain was built from TRBV7-9 and TRBJ2-1; 8 of the junction bases match TRBD2. Spanning cysteine to phenylalanine, the CDR3 consists of 14 amino acids. Only the CDR3 DNA stays, 42 bases, in frame from base 1. The germline V and J ends show losses of 11 bases and 1 base respectively, and no gene match explains 7 bases of the junction. CDR1 and CDR2 are read off the germline V gene (reference sequence) as SEHNR and FQNEAQ. Here the CDR3 is joined to the reference TRBV7-9 and TRBJ2-1 genes, and the full variable domain is: DTGVSQNPRHKITKRGQNVTFRCDPISEHNRLYWYRQTLGQGPEFLTYFQNEAQLEKSRLLSDRFSAERPKGSFSTLEIQRTEQGDSAMYLCALRLAGSYNEQFFGPGTRLTVL.